This entry describes one T cell receptor beta chain. Its specificity is not known. The record originates from a study of somatic mutations in cytotoxic T cells in rheumatoid arthritis. Study outcomes and limitations: CD8+ clonality increased with age in rheumatoid arthritis patients but not in healthy controls.

The data were produced by immunoSEQ multiplex PCR, yet TCRdb's version contains in-frame clones alone and is incomplete. The sample has more than 15,000 clones; approximately 84% are singletons. Germline V gives CDR1 GTSNPN, CDR2 SVGIG (reference sequence). This CDR3 comprises 14 residues. V gave up 4 bases and J gave up 0 bases, with 12 bases separating them. The chain carries TRBV30 and TRBJ1-1; D not resolved. Sequenced input: CD8+ T cells sorted from blood. The source of this sequence is an adult with rheumatoid arthritis. The CDR3 loop is CAWTSGTMNTEAFF. The CDR3 bases are TGTGCCTGGACTTCGGGCACTATGAACACTGAAGCTTTCTTT.